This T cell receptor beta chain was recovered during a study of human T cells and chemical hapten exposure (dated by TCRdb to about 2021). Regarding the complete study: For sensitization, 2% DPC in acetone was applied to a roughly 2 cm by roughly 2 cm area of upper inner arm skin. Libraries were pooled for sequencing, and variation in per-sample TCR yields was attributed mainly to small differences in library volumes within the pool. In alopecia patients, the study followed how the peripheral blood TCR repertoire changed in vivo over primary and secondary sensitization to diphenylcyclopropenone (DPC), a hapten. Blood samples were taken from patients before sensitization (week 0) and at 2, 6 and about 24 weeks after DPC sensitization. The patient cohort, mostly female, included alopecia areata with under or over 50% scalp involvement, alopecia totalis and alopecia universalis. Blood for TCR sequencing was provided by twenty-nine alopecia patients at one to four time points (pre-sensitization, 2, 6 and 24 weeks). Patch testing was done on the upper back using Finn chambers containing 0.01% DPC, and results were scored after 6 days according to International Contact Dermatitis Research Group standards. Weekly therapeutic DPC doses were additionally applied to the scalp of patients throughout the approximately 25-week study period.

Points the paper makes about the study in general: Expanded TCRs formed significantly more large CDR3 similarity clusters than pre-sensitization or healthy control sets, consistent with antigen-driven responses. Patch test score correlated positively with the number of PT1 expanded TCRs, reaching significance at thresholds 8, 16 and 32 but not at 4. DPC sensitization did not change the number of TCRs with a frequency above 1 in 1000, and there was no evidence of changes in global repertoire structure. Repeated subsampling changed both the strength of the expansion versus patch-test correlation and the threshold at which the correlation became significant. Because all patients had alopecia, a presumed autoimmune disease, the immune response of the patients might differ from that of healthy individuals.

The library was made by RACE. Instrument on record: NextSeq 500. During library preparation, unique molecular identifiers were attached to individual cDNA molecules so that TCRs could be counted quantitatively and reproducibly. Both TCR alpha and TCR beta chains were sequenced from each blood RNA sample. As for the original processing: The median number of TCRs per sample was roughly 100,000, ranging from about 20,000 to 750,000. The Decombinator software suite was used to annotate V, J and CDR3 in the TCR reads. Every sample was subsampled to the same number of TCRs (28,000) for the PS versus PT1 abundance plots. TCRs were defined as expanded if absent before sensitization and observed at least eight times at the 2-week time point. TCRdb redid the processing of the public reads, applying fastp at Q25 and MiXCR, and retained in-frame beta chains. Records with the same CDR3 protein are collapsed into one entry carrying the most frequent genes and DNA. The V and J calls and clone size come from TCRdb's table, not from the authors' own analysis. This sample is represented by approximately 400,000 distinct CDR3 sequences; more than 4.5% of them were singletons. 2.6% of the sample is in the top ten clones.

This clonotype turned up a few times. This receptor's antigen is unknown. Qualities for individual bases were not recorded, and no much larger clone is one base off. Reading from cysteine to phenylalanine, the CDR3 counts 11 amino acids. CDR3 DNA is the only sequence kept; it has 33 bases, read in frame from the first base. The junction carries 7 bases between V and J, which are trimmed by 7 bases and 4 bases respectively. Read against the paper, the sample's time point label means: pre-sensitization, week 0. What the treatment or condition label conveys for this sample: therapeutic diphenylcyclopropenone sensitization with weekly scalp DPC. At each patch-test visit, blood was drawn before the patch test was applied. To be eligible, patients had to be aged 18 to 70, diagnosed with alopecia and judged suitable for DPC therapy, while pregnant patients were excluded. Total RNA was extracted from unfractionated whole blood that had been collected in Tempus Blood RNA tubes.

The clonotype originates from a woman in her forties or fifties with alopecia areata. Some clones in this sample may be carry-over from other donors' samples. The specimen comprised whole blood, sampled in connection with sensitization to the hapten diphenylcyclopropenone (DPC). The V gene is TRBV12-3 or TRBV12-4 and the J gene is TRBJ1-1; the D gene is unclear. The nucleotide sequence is TGTGCCAGCACTTTGGCCACTGAAGCTTTCTTT. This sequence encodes CASTLATEAFF.